A single sample gave rise to the 24 T cell receptor beta chains below, sequenced in a study of a mutant IDH1 vaccine in newly diagnosed glioma. Measured with immunoSEQ multiplex PCR; TCRdb has only the in-frame clones, and not every one. The repertoire holds tens of thousands of clones, with approximately 88% as singletons. Stated time point: week 47, end of study. Vaccinated patients received 300 ug of mutant IDH1 20-mer peptide per dose, with topical imiquimod. Their cognate antigens are unknown. The source material was PBMCs, sampled from a glioma patient whose treatment included an IDH1 peptide vaccine. The source is a woman aged 25 to 39 with glioma. Some clones in this sample may be carry-over from other donors' samples.

This clone has just a few counts. The chain carries TRBV4-1 and TRBJ1-1; D unresolved. The V end was cut by 1 base, the J end by 6 bases, with 15 bases between. Per germline, CDR1 MGHRA and CDR2 YSYEKL. This CDR3 is 15 amino acids long. The CDR3 bases are TGCGCCAGCAGCCAAGTTCACAGCGGCGAGGCTGAAGCTTTCTTT. Amino acids: CASSQVHSGEAEAFF.

The chain combines TRBV5-1 with TRBJ2-7; a weak D match, TRBD1 (5 bases). Germline values: CDR1 SGHRS, CDR2 YFSETQ. This CDR3 comprises 15 residues. V was shortened by 4 bases and J by 5 bases, with 19 bases between the two germline ends. CDR3 residues: CASSLPSGPRDEQYF. CDR3 nucleotides: TGCGCCAGCAGCCTACCATCGGGCCCCAGGGACGAGCAGTACTTC.

The V gene is TRBV7-9, the J gene TRBJ1-2; 7 bases are a match to TRBD1. The CDR3 runs 14 residues. The V and J ends lost 5 bases and 5 bases, in that order; junction bases with no gene match: 8. Germline CDR1 SEHNR, CDR2 FQNEAQ (reference sequence). CDR3 in amino acids: CASSTDRVLYGYTF. The DNA of the CDR3 is TGTGCCAGCAGCACCGACAGGGTTTTATATGGCTACACCTTC.

The table lists this clone with a few counts. The chain carries TRBV25-1 and TRBJ1-2; D not certain. V lost 6 bases and J lost 5, with 13 bases in between. The CDR3 loop spans 13 amino acids. Germline values: CDR1 MGHDK, CDR2 SYGVNS. Here the CDR3 DNA reads TGTGCCAGCAGCCAGTCCGGGATATATGGCTACACCTTC. This encodes CASSQSGIYGYTF.

This chain joins TRBV29-1 and TRBJ2-3; possible D gene TRBD2, 5 bases. This CDR3 contains 15 residues. CDR1 and CDR2 from the germline V gene are SQVTM and ANQGSEA. Trimming took 6 bases from V and 2 from J, leaving 18 bases between them. This CDR3 reads CSVRGPLRDTDTQYF. In nucleotides, the CDR3 is TGCAGCGTCCGCGGGCCTCTGAGGGACACAGATACGCAGTATTTT.

This clone showed up just once. The gene calls are TRBV9 and TRBJ2-2; TRBD1 agrees at 10 bases. CDR1 is SGDLS, CDR2 YYNGEE, per germline. J was trimmed by 2 bases and V by 3 bases; bases with no gene match: 4. The CDR3 runs 16 residues. For the CDR3, the DNA is TGTGCCAGCAGCGACCGGGACAGGGGTAACACCGGGGAGCTGTTTTTT. It yields the protein CASSDRDRGNTGELFF.

The chain is built from TRBV6-5 and TRBJ1-2; 7 bases are shared with TRBD1. The CDR3 runs to 14 residues. Germline trimming cut 2 bases from V and 6 bases from J; bases unmatched to any gene: 6. The V gene's germline CDR1 is MNHEY and CDR2 SVGAGI. CDR3 bases: TGTGCCAGCAGTTACGAACACACAGGGGATGGCTACACCTTC. The encoded protein is CASSYEHTGDGYTF.

This chain joins TRBV7-9 and TRBJ2-7, with 12 bases aligning to TRBD2. Germline CDR1 reads SEHNR; CDR2 reads FQNEAQ (reference sequence). This CDR3 is 13 amino acids long. The V segment lost 2 bases and the J segment 13 bases; nucleotides outside the gene matches: 6. Here the CDR3 reads CASSLSLAGGPYF. In DNA form, the CDR3 reads TGTGCCAGCAGCTTATCACTAGCGGGAGGTCCTTACTTC.

V and J are TRBV27 and TRBJ1-1; 7 bases line up with TRBD1. The CDR3 contains 16 residues. The germline CDR1 and CDR2 sequences are MNHEY and SMNVEV (reference sequence). The V segment lost 0 bases and the J segment 4 bases; nucleotides outside the gene matches: 8. CDR3 nucleotides: TGTGCCAGCAGTTTATCCCAGGGGGAAGTTGGCACTGAAGCTTTCTTT. This translates into CASSLSQGEVGTEAFF.

The chain has TRBV20-1 and TRBJ2-1, with D hard to call. This CDR3 has 11 amino acids. Trimming pared 0 bases from V and 14 bases from J, leaving 11 bases between. Germline CDR1 and CDR2: DFQATT and SNEGSKA (reference sequence). CDR3 DNA sequence: TGCAGTGCTAGAGATTCGGACGATGAGTTCTTC. Its translation: CSARDSDDEFF.

The J gene is TRBJ1-2, the V gene TRBV7-9, with 11 nucleotides matching TRBD1. The CDR3 length is 14 residues. V was pared by 4 bases and J by 4 bases, with 2 bases of the junction left unmatched. Germline CDR1 reads SEHNR; CDR2 reads FQNEAQ (reference sequence). Here the CDR3 reads CASSWGQGGYGYTF. Written as DNA, the CDR3 is TGTGCCAGCAGCTGGGGACAGGGGGGCTATGGCTACACCTTC.

The V and J genes are TRBV29-1 and TRBJ1-1; no firm D call. The germline V and J ends were trimmed by 5 bases and 4 bases, with 8 bases remaining between them. Germline CDR1 is SQVTM and CDR2 is ANQGSEA. This CDR3 is 11 amino acids long. As DNA, the CDR3 is TGCAGCGTTCTAACGAGCACTGAAGCTTTCTTT. Translated, it gives CSVLTSTEAFF.

The chain joins TRBV2 to TRBJ1-1, with D perhaps TRBD1 (6 bases). Germline V gene lookup returns CDR1 SNHLY and CDR2 FYNNEI. The CDR3 is 12 residues long. The V and J ends lost 7 bases and 7 bases respectively, with 13 bases between them. The CDR3 reads CASTRSGVEAFF. The CDR3 DNA sequence: TGTGCCAGCACCCGGTCAGGGGTTGAAGCTTTCTTT. Complete variable domain (other parts from reference TRBV2 and TRBJ1-1): EPEVTQTPSHQVTQMGQEVILRCVPISNHLYFYWYRQILGQKVEFLVSFYNNEISEKSEIFDDQFSVERPDGSNFTLKIRSTKLEDSAMYFCASTRSGVEAFFGQGTRLTVV.

The chain joins TRBV7-8 to TRBJ2-6, with D possibly matching TRBD1 (5 bases). V was clipped by 6 bases and J by 0 bases, with 12 bases between them. CDR1 and CDR2 from the germline V gene are SGHVS and FQNEAQ. The CDR3 has 16 amino acids. CDR3 in DNA: TGTGCCAGCAGTTCGGACGGACACTCTGGGGCCAACGTCCTGACTTTC. Translating gives CASSSDGHSGANVLTF.

V and J are TRBV19 and TRBJ1-2; 7 bases align to TRBD1. The CDR3 runs to 14 residues. In germline, CDR1 is LNHDA, CDR2 SQIVND (reference sequence). Trimming took 4 bases from V and 2 from J; bases not matched to a gene: 4. This chain's CDR3 is CASSRQGGNYGYTF. The CDR3, as DNA: TGTGCCAGTAGTAGACAGGGAGGCAACTATGGCTACACCTTC.

This chain connects TRBV11-2 to TRBJ1-5, with TRBD1 as a possible D gene (5 bases). The CDR3 contains 16 residues. With 0 bases removed from V and 3 bases from J, the gap between germline ends came to 12 bases. The germline V gene has CDR1 SGHAT and CDR2 FQNNGV. The CDR3 region is CASSLEGQGFNQPQHF. For the CDR3, the DNA is TGTGCCAGCAGCTTAGAAGGGCAGGGCTTCAATCAGCCCCAGCATTTT.

The chain employs TRBV6-5 and TRBJ1-1; D remains ambiguous. The CDR3 sequence is 14 residues long. Germline CDR1 MNHEY, CDR2 SVGAGI. V was pared by 0 bases and J by 6 bases, with 11 bases between. CDR3 DNA sequence: TGTGCCAGCAGTTACTCGGTCGGCAGCCCTGAAGCTTTCTTT. Its protein is CASSYSVGSPEAFF.

In its sample, this clone was seen once. The V gene is TRBV30, the J gene TRBJ2-7; 10 bases line up with TRBD1. J gave up 5 bases and V 5 bases, and 6 bases lay outside the gene matches. The CDR3 runs to 13 residues. Germline CDR1 and CDR2: GTSNPN and SVGIG (reference sequence). The CDR3 DNA sequence: TGTGCCTGGGCCACCGGGACAGGGGACGAGCAGTACTTC. Encoded protein: CAWATGTGDEQYF.

The genes are TRBV5-1 and TRBJ1-1; no firm D call. The CDR3 extends over 13 amino acids. The ends were cut back, 5 bases at V and 3 bases at J, with 11 bases in the middle. The germline CDR1 and CDR2 sequences are SGHRS and YFSETQ. CDR3 sequence reads: CASRGLVDTEAFF. As DNA, the CDR3 is TGCGCCAGCAGAGGCTTGGTGGACACTGAAGCTTTCTTT.

To note about this clone: One junction end does not reproduce the germline sequence, and a read error may be involved. The V call is TRBV6-5, the J call TRBJ1-4; weak D call: TRBD1 (6 bases). Germline V gene sequence: CDR1 MNHEY, CDR2 SVGAGI. The CDR3 consists of 14 residues. The CDR3: CAGSPTGTREKLFF. The CDR3 DNA sequence: TGTGCCGGCAGTCCTACAGGGACCAGGGAAAAACTGTTTTTT.

The chain combines TRBV2 with TRBJ1-2; 7 bases agree with TRBD1. Germline values: CDR1 SNHLY, CDR2 FYNNEI. Trimming at V came to 4 bases and at J to 2 bases, leaving 4 bases not matched to a gene. This CDR3 region has 14 residues. The CDR3 nucleotides read TGTGCCAGCAGTGCCGCGACAGGGAACTATGGCTACACCTTC. It is translated as CASSAATGNYGYTF.

The gene calls are TRBV27 and TRBJ2-1; TRBD2 aligns across 12 bases. J lost 5 bases, V lost 5 bases, and 4 bases had no gene match. Germline V gene lookup returns CDR1 MNHEY and CDR2 SMNVEV (reference sequence). The CDR3 runs to 15 residues. In DNA form, the CDR3 reads TGTGCCAGCAGTCCAACTAGCGGGAGGAACAATGAGCAGTTCTTC. Protein product: CASSPTSGRNNEQFF.

The CDR3 spells CASSQLAGTYEQYF. CDR3 DNA: TGTGCCAGCAGCCAACTAGCGGGGACCTACGAGCAGTACTTC. The chain links TRBV4-2 to TRBJ2-7, with 9 bases lining up with TRBD2. The V and J ends lost 2 bases and 2 bases, in that order; junction bases with no gene match: 1. The CDR3 length is 14 residues. Germline assignment: CDR1 LGHNA and CDR2 YNFKEQ.

The rearrangement uses TRBV27 and TRBJ1-2; weak D call: TRBD1 (6 bases). Germline V gives CDR1 MNHEY, CDR2 SMNVEV (reference sequence). This CDR3 has 14 amino acids. V lost 4 bases and J lost 4, with 13 bases in between. CDR3: CASSWGRDGYGYTF. The DNA for the CDR3 is TGTGCCAGCAGTTGGGGGCGGGATGGCTATGGCTACACCTTC.